The 4 T cell receptor beta chains listed next were all sequenced from one sample in a study of identifying expanded T cells in peripheral blood. This table comes from immunoSEQ multiplex PCR, and its TCRdb copy is limited to in-frame clones, with some not included. Counted here are 120,000 or so clones, more than 75% occurring once; the ten biggest clones make up 3.3%. The sequenced sample was blood. The receptors stem from a person aged 18 to 70 in good health.

The chain combines TRBV19 with TRBJ2-1, with 10 nucleotides matching TRBD2. This CDR3 spans 15 amino acids. V dropped 10 bases and J dropped 7; count of bases not matched to a gene: 13. Germline V gives CDR1 LNHDA, CDR2 SQIVND (reference sequence). DNA of the CDR3: TGTGCCACCCTACGTCCTAGCGGGGGTGGTAATGAGCAGTTCTTC. This translates into CATLRPSGGGNEQFF.

A few counts support this clone. The rearrangement links TRBV9 to TRBJ2-5, with a tentative D call TRBD2 (6 bases). V lost 3 bases, J lost 5 bases, and 14 bases lay in between. In germline, CDR1 is SGDLS, CDR2 YYNGEE. This CDR3 comprises 14 residues. As DNA, the CDR3 is TGTGCCAGCAGCGCCGACTATAGCGGCGAGACCCAGTACTTC. Encoded protein: CASSADYSGETQYF.

J is TRBJ1-6 and V is TRBV7-9; the D gene is possibly TRBD1 (6 bases). CDR1 is SEHNR, CDR2 FQNEAQ, per germline (reference sequence). This CDR3 has 15 residues. Trimming took off 5 bases at V and 7 bases at J, with 15 bases between the two ends. Here the CDR3 reads CASSRQDSRNSPLHF. In nucleotides, the CDR3 is TGTGCCAGCAGCCGTCAGGACAGTCGGAATTCACCCCTCCACTTT.

The CDR3 reads CASSPQGNGNTIYF. DNA of the CDR3: TGTGCCAGCAGCCCGCAGGGGAATGGAAACACCATATATTTT. V usage is TRBV7-2 and J usage is TRBJ1-3; D might be TRBD1 (6 bases). The CDR3 is 14 amino acids. The ends were cut back, 5 bases at V and 3 bases at J, with 11 bases in the middle. Germline loops: CDR1 SGHTA, CDR2 FQGNSA.